A single sample gave rise to the 22 T cell receptor beta chains below, sequenced in a study of shared clonotypes between healthy human individuals. The assay was immunoSEQ multiplex PCR, and TCRdb's table has in-frame clones only and misses some. The repertoire holds about 2.4 million clones, with 93% as singletons. Material: naive CD4+ T cells from PBMCs. The sample's subset: CD45RA+ positively selected. Source of these receptors: a young man in good health. Some clones in this sample may be carry-over from other donors' samples.

This clone showed up just a few times. The chain recombines TRBV18 with TRBJ1-1, with unresolved D. Trimming shortened V by 0 bases and J by 1 base, and 9 bases separated the two germline ends. Germline V gene sequence: CDR1 KGHSH, CDR2 LQKENI. This CDR3 region has 15 residues. The CDR3 nucleotides are TGTGCCAGCTCACCACCGTCTCCGGCGAACACTGAAGCTTTCTTT. It encodes CASSPPSPANTEAFF. Complete variable domain (other parts from reference TRBV18 and TRBJ1-1): NAGVMQNPRHLVRRRGQEARLRCSPMKGHSHVYWYRQLPEEGLKFMVYLQKENIIDESGMPKERFSAEFPKEGPSILRIQQVVRGDSAAYFCASSPPSPANTEAFFGQGTRLTVV.

The rearrangement links TRBV11-2 to TRBJ1-2; a weak D match, TRBD1 (6 bases). This CDR3 has 16 residues. CDR1 and CDR2 (germline): SGHAT, FQNNGV. The V and J ends lost 3 bases and 6 bases respectively, with 20 bases between them. CDR3 region: CASSFPGRGEGNGYTF. The DNA for the CDR3 is TGTGCCAGCAGCTTCCCAGGCAGGGGAGAGGGGAATGGCTACACCTTC.

This clone was counted only a few times. The CDR3 sequence is CASSLSGQGGEAFF. CDR3 nucleotides: TGTGCCAGCAGTTTATCGGGACAGGGTGGCGAAGCTTTCTTT. This chain connects TRBV27 to TRBJ1-1; 9 bases match TRBD1. Per the germline V gene, CDR1 is MNHEY and CDR2 is SMNVEV (reference sequence). V gave up 0 bases and J gave up 8 bases; unmatched junction bases: 4. There are 14 residues in the CDR3.

This chain joins TRBV5-4 and TRBJ2-3; D might be TRBD1 or TRBD2, each matching 6 bases. Germline V gene sequence: CDR1 SGHNT, CDR2 YYREEE (reference sequence). The CDR3 loop spans 16 amino acids. Trimming stripped 4 bases from V and 0 bases from J, with 15 bases between. This CDR3 is CASSPKGGASTDTQYF. CDR3 coding DNA: TGTGCCAGCAGCCCCAAGGGGGGCGCCAGCACAGATACGCAGTATTTT. The variable domain in full, completed from reference TRBV5-4 and TRBJ2-3, reads ETGVTQSPTHLIKTRGQQVTLRCSSQSGHNTVSWYQQALGQGPQFIFQYYREEENGRGNFPPRFSGLQFPNYSSELNVNALELDDSALYLCASSPKGGASTDTQYFGPGTRLTVL.

This clone was counted once. The chain carries TRBV7-2 and TRBJ1-5; a weak D match, TRBD1 (5 bases). The CDR3 consists of 14 residues. V was shortened by 4 bases and J by 6 bases, with 13 bases between the two germline ends. Germline CDR1 reads SGHTA; CDR2 reads FQGNSA. CDR3 loop: CASSSLLDSQPQHF. CDR3 bases: TGTGCCAGCAGCTCCCTGCTCGACAGTCAGCCCCAGCATTTT.

The rearrangement links TRBV4-1 to TRBJ2-1; 8 positions match TRBD2. This CDR3 spans 17 amino acids. With V trimmed by 4 bases and J by 7 bases, 15 bases remained unmatched. CDR1 is MGHRA and CDR2 is YSYEKL in the germline V gene. The CDR3 coding sequence is TGCGCCAGCAGCCGAGTAGAGGGCGGGAGGAGGGTGAATGAGCAGTTCTTC. The encoded protein is CASSRVEGGRRVNEQFF.

The chain combines TRBV7-8 with TRBJ2-1; TRBD2 agrees at 11 bases. After removal of 1 base from V and 3 bases from J, the junction contained 5 bases not matched to a gene. Germline CDR1 SGHVS, CDR2 FQNEAQ. The CDR3 has 17 amino acids. For the CDR3, the DNA is TGTGCCAGCAGCTTAGAATTCGGGACTAGCGGCTACAATGAGCAGTTCTTC. This sequence encodes CASSLEFGTSGYNEQFF.

The V and J genes are TRBV9 and TRBJ2-3; a weak D match, TRBD1 (5 bases). Germline values: CDR1 SGDLS, CDR2 YYNGEE. The germline V and J ends were trimmed by 0 bases and 4 bases, with 15 bases remaining between them. CDR3 size: 16 residues. This chain's CDR3 is CASSVALQGGADTQYF. Written as DNA, the CDR3 is TGTGCCAGCAGCGTAGCTCTCCAGGGTGGAGCAGATACGCAGTATTTT.

The chain couples TRBV2 to TRBJ1-1; perhaps TRBD1 as D (6 bases). CDR1 and CDR2 (germline): SNHLY, FYNNEI. This CDR3 has 15 residues. Trimming stripped 3 bases from V and 4 bases from J, with 15 bases between. DNA for the CDR3: TGTGCCAGCAGTGATCGTCAGGGGAGGTCCACTGAAGCTTTCTTT. Translated: CASSDRQGRSTEAFF.

V gene TRBV28 combines with J gene TRBJ1-2; possible D gene TRBD1, 5 bases. Germline CDR1 and CDR2: MDHEN and SYDVKM. Trimming took off 5 bases at V and 5 bases at J, with 15 bases between the two ends. The CDR3 loop spans 14 amino acids. The DNA for the CDR3 is TGTGCCAGCAGTACCGGAGGGGCGTGGTATGGCTACACCTTC. Translated, it gives CASSTGGAWYGYTF.

The chain employs TRBV6-5 and TRBJ2-2, with TRBD1 matching 7 bases. CDR1 and CDR2 (germline): MNHEY, SVGAGI. V lost 8 bases to trimming and J lost 7 bases; unmatched junction nucleotides: 4. The CDR3 covers 12 residues. The CDR3 DNA is TGTGCCAGCCAGACAGGGCGCGGGGAGCTGTTTTTT. Its translation: CASQTGRGELFF.

This CDR3 reads CASSYEGRVGYTF. In DNA form, the CDR3 reads TGTGCCAGCAGTTACGAGGGTAGGGTTGGCTACACCTTC. The J gene is TRBJ1-2, the V gene TRBV6-5; D is ambiguous. Germline V gene sequence: CDR1 MNHEY, CDR2 SVGAGI. Trimming removed 2 bases at V and 7 bases at J, with 11 bases between. The CDR3 is made up of 13 amino acids.

The chain joins TRBV11-1 to TRBJ1-1, with 9 positions matching TRBD1. In germline, CDR1 is SGHAT, CDR2 FQDESV (reference sequence). This CDR3 region has 17 residues. V lost 1 base and J lost 5; bases outside the gene matches: 11. The CDR3 sequence is CASSLGGTGIVWTEAFF. For the CDR3, the DNA is TGTGCCAGCAGCTTAGGGGGGACAGGGATTGTATGGACTGAAGCTTTCTTT.

The rearrangement uses TRBV25-1 and TRBJ1-4; D unclear. Germline V lookup: CDR1 MGHDK, CDR2 SYGVNS. The CDR3 consists of 14 residues. Trimming cost V 3 bases and J 2 bases, with 7 bases left between them. The CDR3 spells CASSDPRTNEKLFF. Written as DNA, the CDR3 is TGTGCCAGCAGTGATCCGCGGACTAATGAAAAACTGTTTTTT.

This chain's CDR3 is CASSAGLQSTSGANVLTF. CDR3 DNA: TGTGCCAGCAGCGCCGGGCTTCAGTCCACCTCTGGGGCCAACGTCCTGACTTTC. The chain has TRBV11-2 and TRBJ2-6; D not resolved. The CDR3 loop spans 18 amino acids. The V gene lost 5 bases and the J gene lost 0 bases, with 17 bases spanning the gap. The germline V gene encodes CDR1 SGHAT and CDR2 FQNNGV.

This sequence joins TRBV5-1 and TRBJ2-1, with TRBD1 as a possible D gene (5 bases). V was clipped by 4 bases and J by 8 bases, with 19 bases between them. CDR1 is SGHRS, CDR2 YFSETQ, per germline. CDR3 size: 15 residues. CDR3 DNA sequence: TGCGCCAGCAGCCGGACCTCCTCCCTCAGGGATGAGCAGTTCTTC. This codes for CASSRTSSLRDEQFF.

V usage is TRBV7-2 and J usage is TRBJ2-7; 9 nucleotides match TRBD2. Germline CDR1 is SGHTA and CDR2 is FQGNSA. The CDR3 has 15 residues. The V gene end was trimmed by 1 base and the J gene end by 4 bases; junction bases not matched to a gene: 5. The CDR3 coding sequence is TGTGCCAGCAGCTTAGAAAACAGCGGGAGGTACGAGCAGTACTTC. Translation gives CASSLENSGRYEQYF.

This chain connects TRBV11-2 to TRBJ2-3; maybe TRBD1 (5 bases). V lost 3 bases, J lost 2 bases, and 18 bases lay in between. The CDR3 has 17 residues. Germline V gene data show CDR1 as SGHAT and CDR2 as FQNNGV. CDR3 nucleotides: TGTGCCAGCAGCTTCGTCGGCGCCGGACACTACACAGATACGCAGTATTTT. Protein sequence: CASSFVGAGHYTDTQYF.

This clone was observed a single time. The chain joins TRBV5-1 to TRBJ2-7, with D tentatively TRBD1 or TRBD2 (6 bases each). The germline V gene encodes CDR1 SGHRS and CDR2 YFSETQ. V lost 4 bases, J lost 0 bases, and 17 bases lay in between. This CDR3 is built from 16 residues. As DNA, the CDR3 is TGCGCCAGCAGCCCGGAGGGGGGTGGCAACTCCTACGAGCAGTACTTC. Protein sequence: CASSPEGGGNSYEQYF.

Turning to this clone: In the same sample, other DNA sequences code for this CDR3. The rearrangement links TRBV28 to TRBJ2-7; 11 bases map to TRBD2. Germline loops: CDR1 MDHEN, CDR2 SYDVKM. The ends lost 3 bases at V and 4 bases at J; junction bases unmatched: 5. The CDR3 loop spans 15 amino acids. The CDR3 bases are TGTGCCAGCAGTTTTGTAGCGGGAGGGACTTACGAGCAGTACTTC. Protein sequence: CASSFVAGGTYEQYF.

The CDR3 DNA reads as TGTGCCAGCAGTCGAGTCCAGGGGAACTATGGCTACACCTTC. It codes for CASSRVQGNYGYTF. The rearrangement uses TRBV27 and TRBJ1-2, with D possibly being TRBD1 (6 bases). V was pared by 5 bases and J by 2 bases, with 12 bases between. Germline CDR1 and CDR2: MNHEY and SMNVEV (reference sequence). This CDR3 region has 14 residues.

This sequence joins TRBV7-9 and TRBJ2-7, with D possibly being TRBD1 or TRBD2 (5 bases each). The germline V and J ends were trimmed by 5 bases and 2 bases, with 13 bases remaining between them. The length of the CDR3 is 14 residues. Germline CDR1 reads SEHNR; CDR2 reads FQNEAQ (reference sequence). The CDR3 is CASSPRDRTYEQYF. CDR3 nucleotide sequence: TGTGCCAGCAGCCCCCGGGACCGCACCTACGAGCAGTACTTC.